At least ten counts were recorded for the clone carrying this T cell receptor (beta chain). Its target is not known. The CDR3 extends over 14 amino acids. Germline CDR1 is MNHEY and CDR2 is SVGEGT. V lost 8 bases and J 5 bases, leaving 18 bases between the germline ends. The record originates from a study of breast tumors, draining lymph nodes, adjacent tissues. Whole-study findings and limits: Tumor TCR diversity was below lymph nodes but above nontumor tissue. Luminal-like breast cancer showed significantly greater tumor-nontumor repertoire similarity than basal-like breast cancer did. Data only fit, rather than demonstrated, lymph node origin of most tumor T cells. Data fit most tumor T cells coming from lymph node, expanding in tumor.

The lymph nodes were axillary draining lymph nodes from breast cancer patients. TCRdb re-analysed the multiplex PCR reads in MiXCR, keeping a single row per CDR3 protein. The sample consists of some 170,000 distinct CDR3 sequences, 25% to 40% of them appearing once. What was sequenced was axillary lymph node tissue. The sequence was obtained from a female donor with breast cancer. Some clones in this sample may be carry-over from other donors' samples. This chain connects TRBV6-2 or TRBV6-3 to TRBJ2-5; D is unresolved. CDR3 sequence (DNA): TGTGCCAGCGCCACCCGCACCCGGTCGGAGACCCAGTACTTC. This translates into CASATRTRSETQYF.